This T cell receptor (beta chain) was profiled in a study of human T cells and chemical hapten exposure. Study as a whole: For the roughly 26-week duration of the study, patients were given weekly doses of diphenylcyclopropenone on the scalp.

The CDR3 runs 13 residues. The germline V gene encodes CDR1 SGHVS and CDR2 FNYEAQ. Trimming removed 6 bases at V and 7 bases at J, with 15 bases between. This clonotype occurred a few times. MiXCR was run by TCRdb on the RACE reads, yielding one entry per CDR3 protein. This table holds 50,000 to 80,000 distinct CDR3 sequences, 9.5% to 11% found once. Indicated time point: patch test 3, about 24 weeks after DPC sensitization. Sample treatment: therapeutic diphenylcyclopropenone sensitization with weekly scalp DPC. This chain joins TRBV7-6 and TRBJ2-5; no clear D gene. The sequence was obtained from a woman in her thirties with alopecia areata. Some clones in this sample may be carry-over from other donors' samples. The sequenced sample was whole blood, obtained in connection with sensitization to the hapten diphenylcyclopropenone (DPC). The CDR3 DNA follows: TGTGCCAGCAGTGAACAGCCGGCACGGACCCAGTACTTC. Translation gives CASSEQPARTQYF.